Included here is one TCR beta chain sequence, with context. Its specificity is not known. The data belong to a study of tumor-infiltrating lymphocytes in primary liver carcinoma. Study information: Productive TCRbeta read yields ran from roughly 4 to 7.5 million per sample and were similar between tissues.

The CDR3 length is 14 residues. With 7 bases removed from V and 11 bases from J, the gap between germline ends came to 20 bases. Germline V gene sequence: CDR1 MNHNS, CDR2 SASEGT. Findings and limits, study-wide: Detection in all five tumor regions applied to only about 7-25% of top clones.

Co-extraction yielded RNA and DNA from around 20-30 mg of unsorted bulk tissue. For each tumor, five separate regions were sampled. TCR beta cDNA was made from 500 ng total RNA with a constant-region primer. Three nested multiplex PCR rounds of slightly modified ARM-PCR generated TCR beta libraries. PCR rounds one and two used TRBV1-TRBV30 forward primers with a C-beta reverse primer for 10 cycles each. TCRdb independently ran MiXCR on the multiplex PCR reads; one entry per CDR3 protein. This table holds some 180,000 distinct CDR3 sequences, about 85% found once. Sequencing used tumor tissue from primary liver carcinoma. The receptor comes from a man between 40 and 49 years old with primary liver carcinoma and hepatitis B virus infection. V and J are TRBV6-1 and TRBJ2-2, with a weak D call TRBD1 (6 bases). The CDR3 DNA follows: TGTGCCAGCAAACCCCGAGGGACAATAGAAGAGCTGTTTTTT. Its protein product is CASKPRGTIEELFF.